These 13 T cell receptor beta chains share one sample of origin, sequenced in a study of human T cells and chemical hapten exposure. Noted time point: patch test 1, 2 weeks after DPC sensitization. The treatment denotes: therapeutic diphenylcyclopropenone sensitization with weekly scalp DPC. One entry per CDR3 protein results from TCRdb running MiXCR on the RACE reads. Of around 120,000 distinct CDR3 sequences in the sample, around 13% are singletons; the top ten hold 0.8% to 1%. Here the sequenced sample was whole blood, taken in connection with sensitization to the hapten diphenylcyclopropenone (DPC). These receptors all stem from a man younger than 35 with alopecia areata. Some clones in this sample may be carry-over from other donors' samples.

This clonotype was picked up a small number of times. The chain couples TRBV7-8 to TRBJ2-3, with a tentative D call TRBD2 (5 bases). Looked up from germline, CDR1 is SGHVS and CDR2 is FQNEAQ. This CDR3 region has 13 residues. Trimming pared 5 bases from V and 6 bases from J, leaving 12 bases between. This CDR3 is CASSVRTGDTQYF. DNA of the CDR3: TGTGCCAGCAGCGTTCGGACTGGGGATACGCAGTATTTT.

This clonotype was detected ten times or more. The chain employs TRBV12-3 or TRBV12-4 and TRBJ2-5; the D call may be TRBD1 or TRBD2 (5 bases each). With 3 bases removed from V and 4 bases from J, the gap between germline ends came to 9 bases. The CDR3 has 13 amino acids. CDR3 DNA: TGTGCCAGCAGTTTTGGGGGTGGAGAGACCCAGTACTTC. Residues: CASSFGGGETQYF.

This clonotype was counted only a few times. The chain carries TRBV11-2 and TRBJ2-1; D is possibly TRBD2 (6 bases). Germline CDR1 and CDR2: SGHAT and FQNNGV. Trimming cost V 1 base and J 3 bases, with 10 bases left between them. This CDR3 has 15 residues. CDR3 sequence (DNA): TGTGCCAGCAGCTTAGTTTCGGGGGTCTACAATGAGCAGTTCTTC. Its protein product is CASSLVSGVYNEQFF.

The CDR3 nucleotides read TGCGCCAGCAGCCAAGATTTGGGGCCGCGAGGGGAGCTGTTTTTT. Its protein product is CASSQDLGPRGELFF. The chain is built from TRBV4-1 and TRBJ2-2; D perhaps matches TRBD1 (5 bases). Germline CDR1 is MGHRA and CDR2 is YSYEKL. V dropped 0 bases and J dropped 8 bases, with 13 bases sitting between them. This CDR3 region has 15 residues.

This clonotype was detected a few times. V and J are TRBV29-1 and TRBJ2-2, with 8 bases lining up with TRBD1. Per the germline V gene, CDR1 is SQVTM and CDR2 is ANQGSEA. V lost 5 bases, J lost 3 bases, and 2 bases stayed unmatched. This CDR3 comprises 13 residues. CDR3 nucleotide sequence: TGCAGCGTTCCAGGGGGCTACACCGGGGAGCTGTTTTTT. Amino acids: CSVPGGYTGELFF.

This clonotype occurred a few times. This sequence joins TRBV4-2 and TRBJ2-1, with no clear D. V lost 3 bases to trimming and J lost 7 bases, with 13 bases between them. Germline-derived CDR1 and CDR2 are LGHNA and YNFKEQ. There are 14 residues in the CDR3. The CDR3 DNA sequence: TGTGCCAGCAGCCAGGAATCCGATTGGAATGAGCAGTTCTTC. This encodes CASSQESDWNEQFF.

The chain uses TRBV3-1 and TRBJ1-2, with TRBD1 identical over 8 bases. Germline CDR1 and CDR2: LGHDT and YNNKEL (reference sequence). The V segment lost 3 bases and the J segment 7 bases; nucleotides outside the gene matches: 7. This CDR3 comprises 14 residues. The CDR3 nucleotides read TGTGCCAGCAGCCACCACGGACAGGGAGGTGGCTACACCTTC. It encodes CASSHHGQGGGYTF.

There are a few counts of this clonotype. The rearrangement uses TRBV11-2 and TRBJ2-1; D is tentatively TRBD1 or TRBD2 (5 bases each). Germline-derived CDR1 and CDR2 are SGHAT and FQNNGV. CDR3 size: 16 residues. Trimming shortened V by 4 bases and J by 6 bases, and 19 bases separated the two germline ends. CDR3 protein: CASSWGTPDRRNEQFF. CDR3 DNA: TGTGCCAGCAGCTGGGGGACGCCGGATCGTCGCAATGAGCAGTTCTTC.

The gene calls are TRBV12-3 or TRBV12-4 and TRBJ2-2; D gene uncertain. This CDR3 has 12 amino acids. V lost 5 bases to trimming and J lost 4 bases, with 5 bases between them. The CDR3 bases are TGTGCCAGCAGTGGCATCACCGGGGAGCTGTTTTTT. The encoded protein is CASSGITGELFF.

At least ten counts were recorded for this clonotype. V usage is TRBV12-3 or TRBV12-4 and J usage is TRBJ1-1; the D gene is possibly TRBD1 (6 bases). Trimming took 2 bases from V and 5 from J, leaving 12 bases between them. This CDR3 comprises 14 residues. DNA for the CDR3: TGTGCCAGCAGTTTACTCCCAGGGACAACTGAAGCTTTCTTT. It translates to CASSLLPGTTEAFF.

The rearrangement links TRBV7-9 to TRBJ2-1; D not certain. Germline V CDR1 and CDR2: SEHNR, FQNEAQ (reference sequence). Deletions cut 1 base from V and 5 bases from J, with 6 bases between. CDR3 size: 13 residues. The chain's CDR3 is CASSLVTDNEQFF. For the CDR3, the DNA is TGTGCCAGCAGCTTAGTTACGGACAATGAGCAGTTCTTC. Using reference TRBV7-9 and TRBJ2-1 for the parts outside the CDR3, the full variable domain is DTGVSQNPRHKITKRGQNVTFRCDPISEHNRLYWYRQTLGQGPEFLTYFQNEAQLEKSRLLSDRFSAERPKGSFSTLEIQRTEQGDSAMYLCASSLVTDNEQFFGPGTRLTVL.

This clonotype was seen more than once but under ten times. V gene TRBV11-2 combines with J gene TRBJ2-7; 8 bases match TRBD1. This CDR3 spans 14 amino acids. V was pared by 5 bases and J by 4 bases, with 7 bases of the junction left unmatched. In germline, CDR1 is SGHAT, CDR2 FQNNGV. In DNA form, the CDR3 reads TGTGCCAGCAGCACCGGGACAGGACCTTACGAGCAGTACTTC. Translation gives CASSTGTGPYEQYF.

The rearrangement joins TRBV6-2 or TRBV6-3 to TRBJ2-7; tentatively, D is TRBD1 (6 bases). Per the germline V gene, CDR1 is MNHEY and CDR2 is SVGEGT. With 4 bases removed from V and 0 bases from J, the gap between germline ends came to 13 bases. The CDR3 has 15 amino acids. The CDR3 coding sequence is TGTGCCAGCAGTTCGGACAGCATAATCTCCTACGAGCAGTACGTC. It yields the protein CASSSDSIISYEQYV.